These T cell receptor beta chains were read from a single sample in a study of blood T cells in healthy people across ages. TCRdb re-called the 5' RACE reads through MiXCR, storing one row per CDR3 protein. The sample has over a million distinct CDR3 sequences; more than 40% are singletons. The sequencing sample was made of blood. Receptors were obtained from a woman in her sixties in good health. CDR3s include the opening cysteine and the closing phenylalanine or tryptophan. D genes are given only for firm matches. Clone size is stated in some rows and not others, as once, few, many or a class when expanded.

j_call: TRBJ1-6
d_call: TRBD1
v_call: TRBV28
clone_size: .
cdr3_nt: TGTGCTAGCAGCCAGGGGACAGCTTATAATTCACCCCTCCACTTT
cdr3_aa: CASSQGTAYNSPLHF

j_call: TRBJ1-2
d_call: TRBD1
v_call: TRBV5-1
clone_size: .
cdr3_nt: TGCGCCAGCAGCTTGGAGACAGGGAGTGGCTACACCTTC
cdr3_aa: CASSLETGSGYTF

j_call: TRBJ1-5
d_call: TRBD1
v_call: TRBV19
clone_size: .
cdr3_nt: TGTGCCAGTAGTTCCCGAGGGCAGGGGGCCCCTAGCAATCAGCCCCAGCATTTT
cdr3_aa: CASSSRGQGAPSNQPQHF

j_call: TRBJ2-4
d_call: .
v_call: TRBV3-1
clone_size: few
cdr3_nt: TGTGCCAGCAGCCTTTTGAGCATTCAGTACTTC
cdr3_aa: CASSLLSIQYF

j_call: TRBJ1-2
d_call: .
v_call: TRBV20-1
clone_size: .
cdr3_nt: TGCAGTGCTAGAGAGAGGAGGAGTGGACAAGGCTACACCTTC
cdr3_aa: CSARERRSGQGYTF

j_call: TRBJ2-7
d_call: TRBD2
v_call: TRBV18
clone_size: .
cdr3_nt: TGTGCCAGCTCACCACGCGCCCGGACTAGCGGGGCCTACGAGCAGTACTTC
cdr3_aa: CASSPRARTSGAYEQYF

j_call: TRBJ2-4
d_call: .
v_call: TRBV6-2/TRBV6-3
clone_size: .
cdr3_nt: TGTGCCAGCAGTTTAAATAGCAGCATTCAGTACTTC
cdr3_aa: CASSLNSSIQYF

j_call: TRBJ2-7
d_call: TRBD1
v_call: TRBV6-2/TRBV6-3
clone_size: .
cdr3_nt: TGTGCCAGCAGACTCGGGACAGGTAATACCTACGAGCAGTACTTC
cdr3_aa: CASRLGTGNTYEQYF

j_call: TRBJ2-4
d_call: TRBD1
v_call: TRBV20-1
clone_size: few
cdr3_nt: TGCAGTGCTAGAATACAGGGGGCCAAAAACATTCAGTACTTC
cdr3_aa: CSARIQGAKNIQYF

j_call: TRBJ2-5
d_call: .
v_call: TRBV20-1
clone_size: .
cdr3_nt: TGCAGTGCTAGTAGAAGTTCCAAGACCCAGTACTTC
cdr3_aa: CSASRSSKTQYF

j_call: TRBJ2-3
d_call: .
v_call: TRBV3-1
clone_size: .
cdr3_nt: TGTGCCAGCAGCCACTCAAACTCTCGCGCAGATACGCAGTATTTT
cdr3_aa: CASSHSNSRADTQYF

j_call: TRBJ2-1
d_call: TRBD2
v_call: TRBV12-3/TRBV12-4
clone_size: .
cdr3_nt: TGTGCCAGCAGTTTAGCTATTGGGACTAGCGGGAGGGTGAATGAGCAGTTCTTC
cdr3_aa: CASSLAIGTSGRVNEQFF

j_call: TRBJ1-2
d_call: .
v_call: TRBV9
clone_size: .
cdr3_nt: TGTGCCAGCAGCGCTCGACAGGAGACTACCTATGGCTACACCTTC
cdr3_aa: CASSARQETTYGYTF

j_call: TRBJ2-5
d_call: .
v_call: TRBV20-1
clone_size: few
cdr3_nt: TGCAGTGCTAGAGATAAGGCAGGGCGGTACCAAGAGACCCAGTACTTC
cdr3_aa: CSARDKAGRYQETQYF

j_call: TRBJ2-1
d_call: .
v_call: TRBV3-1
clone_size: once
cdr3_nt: TGTGCCAGCAGCCAAGATAGGGAATACAATGAGCAGTTCTTC
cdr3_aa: CASSQDREYNEQFF

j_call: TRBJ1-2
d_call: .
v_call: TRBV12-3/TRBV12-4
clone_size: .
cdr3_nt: TGTGCCAGCAGTTTAGCGGGGTTTAACTATGGCTACACCTTC
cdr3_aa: CASSLAGFNYGYTF

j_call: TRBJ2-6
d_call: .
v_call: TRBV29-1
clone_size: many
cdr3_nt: TGCAGCGTTCGGACGGCCATCGGCTCTGGGGCCAACGTCCTGACTTTC
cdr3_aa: CSVRTAIGSGANVLTF

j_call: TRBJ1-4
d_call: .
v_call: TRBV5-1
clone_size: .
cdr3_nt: TGCGCCAGCAGCTTTAAAAGGTCTAATGAAAAACTGTTTTTT
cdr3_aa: CASSFKRSNEKLFF

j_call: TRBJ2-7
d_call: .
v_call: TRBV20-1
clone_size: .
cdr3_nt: TGCAGTGCTAGAGGGGGGCGGTCCGACTACGAGCAGTACTTC
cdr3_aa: CSARGGRSDYEQYF

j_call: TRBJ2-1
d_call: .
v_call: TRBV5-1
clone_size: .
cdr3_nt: TGCGCCAGCAGCTGGGGACGGAAAGGGGGCAATGAGCAGTTCTTC
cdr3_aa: CASSWGRKGGNEQFF

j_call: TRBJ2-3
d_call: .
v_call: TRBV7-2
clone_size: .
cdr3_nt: TGTGCCAGCAGCCCATGGCCCTCTAGCACAGATACGCAGTATTTT
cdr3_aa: CASSPWPSSTDTQYF

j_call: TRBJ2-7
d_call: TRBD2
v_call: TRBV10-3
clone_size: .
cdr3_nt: TGTGCCATCAGTGACTCTAGCGGGAGGACTCGCGAGCAGTACTTC
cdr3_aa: CAISDSSGRTREQYF

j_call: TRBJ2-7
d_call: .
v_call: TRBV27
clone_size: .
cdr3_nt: TGTGCCAGCAGTTCCGCCTTGATGACCTACGAGCAGTACTTC
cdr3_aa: CASSSALMTYEQYF